This TCR beta chain was recovered during a study of cytomegalovirus exposure and HLA in healthy donors. Trimming took 3 bases from V and 5 from J, leaving 4 bases between them. This CDR3 is built from 12 residues. Germline-derived CDR1 and CDR2 are SEHNR and FQNEAQ (reference sequence). With 60 Vbeta and 13 Jbeta primers, the PCR was carried out. TCRdb's table, derived via immunoSEQ multiplex PCR, lists solely in-frame clones and lacks some. The repertoire has roughly 150,000 clones, just under 80% of them found once; the top ten carry around 7%. The sample holds a few counts of this clone. This receptor was obtained from a middle-aged woman in good health and CMV-seropositive. Material: PBMCs. V gene TRBV7-9 combines with J gene TRBJ2-2; D unclear. DNA for the CDR3: TGTGCCAGCAGCTTCAGTACCGGGGAGCTGTTTTTT. Its protein is CASSFSTGELFF.